This T cell receptor (beta chain) was documented in a study of Graves' ophthalmopathy and Graves' hyperthyroidism. Many counts were recorded for this clonotype. As the template, RNA transcripts were used to amplify TCR beta CDR3 regions. HTBI primers primed a first-round RT-PCR, and a second-round multiplex PCR followed. TCRdb fed the multiplex PCR reads into MiXCR, producing one record per CDR3 protein. The sample lists about 380,000 distinct CDR3 sequences, 15% occurring once. PBMCs came from approximately 10 ml of fresh peripheral blood. Trimming removed 6 bases from V and 2 bases from J; junction bases left unmatched: 6. The CDR3 runs 15 residues.

The chain uses TRBV12-3 or TRBV12-4 and TRBJ1-5; TRBD1 aligns across 8 bases. The sample consisted of peripheral blood. The clonotype comes from a woman aged 18-35 years with stable Graves' hyperthyroidism. CDR3 sequence reads: CASRARGLGNQPQHF. The CDR3 nucleotides are TGTGCCAGCAGAGCCAGGGGGCTCGGCAATCAGCCCCAGCATTTT.